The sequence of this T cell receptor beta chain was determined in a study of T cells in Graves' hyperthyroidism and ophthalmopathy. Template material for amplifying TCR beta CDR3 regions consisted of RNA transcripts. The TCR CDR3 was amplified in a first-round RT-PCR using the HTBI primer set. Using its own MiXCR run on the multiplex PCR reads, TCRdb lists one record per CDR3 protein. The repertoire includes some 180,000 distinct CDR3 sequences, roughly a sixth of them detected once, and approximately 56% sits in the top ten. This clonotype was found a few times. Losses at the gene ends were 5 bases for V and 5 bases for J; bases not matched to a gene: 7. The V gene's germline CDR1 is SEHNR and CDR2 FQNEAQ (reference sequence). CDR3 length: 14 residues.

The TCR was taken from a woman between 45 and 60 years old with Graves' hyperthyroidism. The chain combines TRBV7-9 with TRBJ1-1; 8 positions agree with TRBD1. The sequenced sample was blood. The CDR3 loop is CASSTQGAGTEAFF. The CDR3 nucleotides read TGTGCCAGCAGCACCCAGGGGGCTGGGACTGAAGCTTTCTTT.